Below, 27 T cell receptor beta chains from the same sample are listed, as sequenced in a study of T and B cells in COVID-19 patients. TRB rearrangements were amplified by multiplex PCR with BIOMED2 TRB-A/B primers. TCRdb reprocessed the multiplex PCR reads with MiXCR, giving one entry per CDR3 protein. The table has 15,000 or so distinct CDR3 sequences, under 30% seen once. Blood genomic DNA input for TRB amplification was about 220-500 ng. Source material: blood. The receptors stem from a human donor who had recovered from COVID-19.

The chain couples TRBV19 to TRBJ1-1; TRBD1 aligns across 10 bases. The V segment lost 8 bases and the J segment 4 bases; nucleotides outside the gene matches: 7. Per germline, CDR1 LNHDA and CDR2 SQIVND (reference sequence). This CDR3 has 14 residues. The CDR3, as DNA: TGTGCCAGTTCCCGACAGGGGGCGAGCACTGAAGCTTTCTTT. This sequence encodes CASSRQGASTEAFF.

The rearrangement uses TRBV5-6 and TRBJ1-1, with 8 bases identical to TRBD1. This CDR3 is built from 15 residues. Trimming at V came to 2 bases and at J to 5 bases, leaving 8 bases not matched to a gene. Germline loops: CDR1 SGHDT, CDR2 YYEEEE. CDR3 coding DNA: TGTGCCAGCAGCTTCTGGACAGGGACTGGTACTGAAGCTTTCTTT. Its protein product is CASSFWTGTGTEAFF.

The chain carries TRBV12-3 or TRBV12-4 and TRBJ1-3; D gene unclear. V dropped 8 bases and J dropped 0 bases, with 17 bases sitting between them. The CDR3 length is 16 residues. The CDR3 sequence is CASGTPTGSSGNTIYF. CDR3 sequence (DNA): TGTGCCAGCGGCACTCCTACTGGCAGCTCTGGAAACACCATATATTTT.

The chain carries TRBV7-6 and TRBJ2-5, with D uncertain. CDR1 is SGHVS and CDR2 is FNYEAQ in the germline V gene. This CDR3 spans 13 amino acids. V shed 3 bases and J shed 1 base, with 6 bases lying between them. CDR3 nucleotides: TGTGCCAGCAGCTTCTCGAGCCAAGAGACCCAGTACTTC. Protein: CASSFSSQETQYF. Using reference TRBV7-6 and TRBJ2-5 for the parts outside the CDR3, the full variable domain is GAGVSQSPRYKVTKRGQDVALRCDPISGHVSLYWYRQALGQGPEFLTYFNYEAQQDKSGLPNDRFSAERPEGSISTLTIQRTEQRDSAMYRCASSFSSQETQYFGPGTRLLVL.

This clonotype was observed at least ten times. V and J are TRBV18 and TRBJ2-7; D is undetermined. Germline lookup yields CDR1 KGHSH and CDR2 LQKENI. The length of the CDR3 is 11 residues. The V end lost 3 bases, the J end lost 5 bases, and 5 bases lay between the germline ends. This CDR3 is CASSPSDEQYF. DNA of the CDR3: TGTGCCAGCTCACCCTCGGACGAGCAGTACTTC.

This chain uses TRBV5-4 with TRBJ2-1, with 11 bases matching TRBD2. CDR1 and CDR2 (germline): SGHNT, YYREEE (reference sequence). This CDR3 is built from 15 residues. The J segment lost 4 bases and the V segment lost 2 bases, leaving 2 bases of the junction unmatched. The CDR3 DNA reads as TGTGCCAGCAGCTTTACTAGCGGGGGATACAATGAGCAGTTCTTC. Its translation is CASSFTSGGYNEQFF. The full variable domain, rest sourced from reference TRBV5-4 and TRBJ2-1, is ETGVTQSPTHLIKTRGQQVTLRCSSQSGHNTVSWYQQALGQGPQFIFQYYREEENGRGNFPPRFSGLQFPNYSSELNVNALELDDSALYLCASSFTSGGYNEQFFGPGTRLTVL.

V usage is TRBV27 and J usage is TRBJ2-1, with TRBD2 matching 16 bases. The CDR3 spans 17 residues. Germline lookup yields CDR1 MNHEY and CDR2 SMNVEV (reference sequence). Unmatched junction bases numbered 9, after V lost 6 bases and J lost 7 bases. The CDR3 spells CASRLWGLAGGPNEQFF. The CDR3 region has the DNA TGTGCCAGCAGACTATGGGGACTAGCGGGGGGGCCGAATGAGCAGTTCTTC.

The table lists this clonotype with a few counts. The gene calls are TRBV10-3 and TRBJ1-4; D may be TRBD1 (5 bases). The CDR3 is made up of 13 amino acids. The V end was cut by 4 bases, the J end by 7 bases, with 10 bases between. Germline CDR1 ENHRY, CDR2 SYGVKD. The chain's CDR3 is CAISAGNAEKLFF. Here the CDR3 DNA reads TGTGCCATCAGTGCAGGGAACGCTGAAAAACTGTTTTTT.

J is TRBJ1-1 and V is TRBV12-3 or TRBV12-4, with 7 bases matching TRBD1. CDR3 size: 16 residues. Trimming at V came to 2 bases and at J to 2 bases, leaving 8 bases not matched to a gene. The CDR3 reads CASSLSVGTANTEAFF. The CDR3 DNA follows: TGTGCCAGCAGTTTATCCGTCGGGACAGCCAACACTGAAGCTTTCTTT.

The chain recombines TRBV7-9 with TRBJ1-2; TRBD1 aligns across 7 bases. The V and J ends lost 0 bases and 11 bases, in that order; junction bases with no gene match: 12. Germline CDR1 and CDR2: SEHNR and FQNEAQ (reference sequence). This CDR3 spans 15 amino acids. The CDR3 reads CASSLAPGTDFGYTF. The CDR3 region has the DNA TGTGCCAGCAGCTTAGCCCCCGGGACAGATTTTGGGTACACCTTC.

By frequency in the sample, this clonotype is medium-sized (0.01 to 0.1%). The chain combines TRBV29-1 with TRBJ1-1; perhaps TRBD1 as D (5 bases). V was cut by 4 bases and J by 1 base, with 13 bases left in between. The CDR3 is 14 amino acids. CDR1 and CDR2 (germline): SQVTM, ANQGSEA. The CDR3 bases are TGCAGCGTTGTATTCTTAGACAGGAACACTGAAGCTTTCTTT. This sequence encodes CSVVFLDRNTEAFF.

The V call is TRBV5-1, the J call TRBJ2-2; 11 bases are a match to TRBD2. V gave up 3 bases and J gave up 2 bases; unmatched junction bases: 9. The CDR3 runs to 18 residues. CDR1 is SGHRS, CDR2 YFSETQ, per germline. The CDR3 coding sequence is TGCGCCAGCAGCTCCCTAGAGACTAGCGGGGTTAACACCGGGGAGCTGTTTTTT. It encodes CASSSLETSGVNTGELFF.

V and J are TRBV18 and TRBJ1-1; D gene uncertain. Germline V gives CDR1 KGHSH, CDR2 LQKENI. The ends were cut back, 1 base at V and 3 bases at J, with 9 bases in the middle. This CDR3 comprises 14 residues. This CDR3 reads CASSPQGWDTEAFF. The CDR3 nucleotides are TGTGCCAGCTCACCACAGGGTTGGGACACTGAAGCTTTCTTT. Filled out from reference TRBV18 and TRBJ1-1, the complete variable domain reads NAGVMQNPRHLVRRRGQEARLRCSPMKGHSHVYWYRQLPEEGLKFMVYLQKENIIDESGMPKERFSAEFPKEGPSILRIQQVVRGDSAAYFCASSPQGWDTEAFFGQGTRLTVV.

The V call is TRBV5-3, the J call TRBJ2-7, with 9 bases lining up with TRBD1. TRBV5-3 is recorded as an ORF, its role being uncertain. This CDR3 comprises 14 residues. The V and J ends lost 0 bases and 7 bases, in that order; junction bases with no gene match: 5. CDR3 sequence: CARSLDRGLGEQYF. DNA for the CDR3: TGTGCCAGAAGCTTGGACAGGGGGCTAGGGGAGCAGTACTTC.

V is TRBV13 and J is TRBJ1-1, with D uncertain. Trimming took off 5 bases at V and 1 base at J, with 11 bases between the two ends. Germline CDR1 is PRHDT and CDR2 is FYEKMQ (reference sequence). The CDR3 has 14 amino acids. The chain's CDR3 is CASSPRPGNTEAFF. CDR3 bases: TGTGCCAGCAGCCCCCGACCGGGGAACACTGAAGCTTTCTTT.

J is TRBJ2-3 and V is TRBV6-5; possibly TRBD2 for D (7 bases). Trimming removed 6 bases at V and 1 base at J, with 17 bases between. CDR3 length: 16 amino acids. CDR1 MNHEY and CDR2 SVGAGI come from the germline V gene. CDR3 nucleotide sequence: TGTGCCAGCAGCCAGTGGGGGGGGCGAGGCACAGATACGCAGTATTTT. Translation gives CASSQWGGRGTDTQYF.

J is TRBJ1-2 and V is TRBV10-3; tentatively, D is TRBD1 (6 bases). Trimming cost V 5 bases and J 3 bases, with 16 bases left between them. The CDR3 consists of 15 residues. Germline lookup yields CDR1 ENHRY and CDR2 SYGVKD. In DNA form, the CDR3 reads TGTGCCATCAGTACATACAGGGTTAAGGACTATGGCTACACCTTC. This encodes CAISTYRVKDYGYTF.

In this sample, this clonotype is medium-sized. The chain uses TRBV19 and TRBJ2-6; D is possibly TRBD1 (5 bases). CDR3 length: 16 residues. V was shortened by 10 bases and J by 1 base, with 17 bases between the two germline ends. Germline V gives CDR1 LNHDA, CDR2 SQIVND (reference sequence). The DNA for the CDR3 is TGTGCCACCCAGGGTTCTTCCACTTCTGGGGCCAACGTCCTGACTTTC. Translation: CATQGSSTSGANVLTF.

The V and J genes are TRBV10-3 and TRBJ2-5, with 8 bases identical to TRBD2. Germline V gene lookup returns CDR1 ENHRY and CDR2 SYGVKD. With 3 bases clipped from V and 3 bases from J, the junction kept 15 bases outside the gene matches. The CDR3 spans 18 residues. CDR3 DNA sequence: TGTGCCATCAGTGAATGGGTCGGAGTGGCGGGGGGTGAAGAGACCCAGTACTTC. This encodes CAISEWVGVAGGEETQYF.

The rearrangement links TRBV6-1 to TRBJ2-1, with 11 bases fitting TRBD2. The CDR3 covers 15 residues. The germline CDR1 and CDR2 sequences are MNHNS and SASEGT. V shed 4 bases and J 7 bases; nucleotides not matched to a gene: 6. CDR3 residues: CASSAGTSGLNEQFF. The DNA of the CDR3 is TGTGCCAGCAGTGCCGGGACTAGCGGCCTTAATGAGCAGTTCTTC.

CDR3 protein: CASSSGPAEYEQYF. The CDR3 DNA reads TGTGCCAGCAGCTCAGGACCAGCAGAGTACGAGCAGTACTTC. The genes are TRBV11-2 and TRBJ2-7; D is uncertain. Trimming removed 4 bases at V and 4 bases at J, with 14 bases between. Germline assignment: CDR1 SGHAT and CDR2 FQNNGV. This CDR3 is 14 amino acids long.

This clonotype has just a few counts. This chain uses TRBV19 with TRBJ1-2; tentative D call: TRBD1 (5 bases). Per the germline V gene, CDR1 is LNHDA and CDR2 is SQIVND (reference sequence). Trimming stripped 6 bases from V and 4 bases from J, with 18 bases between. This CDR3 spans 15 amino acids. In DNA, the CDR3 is TGTGCCAGTAGCCCTTCCGAAGGGGAGCTCTATGGCTACACCTTC. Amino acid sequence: CASSPSEGELYGYTF.

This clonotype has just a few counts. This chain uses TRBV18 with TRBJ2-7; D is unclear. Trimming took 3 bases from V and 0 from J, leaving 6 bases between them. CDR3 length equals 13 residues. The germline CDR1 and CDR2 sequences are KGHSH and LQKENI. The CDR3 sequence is CASSPTSSYEQYF. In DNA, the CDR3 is TGTGCCAGCTCACCGACGTCCTCCTACGAGCAGTACTTC.

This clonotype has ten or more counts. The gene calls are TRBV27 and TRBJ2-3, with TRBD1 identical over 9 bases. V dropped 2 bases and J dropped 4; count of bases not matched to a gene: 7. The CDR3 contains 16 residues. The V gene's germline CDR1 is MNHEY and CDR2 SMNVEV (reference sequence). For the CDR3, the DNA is TGTGCCAGCAGTTTAATCGGGACAGGGCTCTCAGATACGCAGTATTTT. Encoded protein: CASSLIGTGLSDTQYF.

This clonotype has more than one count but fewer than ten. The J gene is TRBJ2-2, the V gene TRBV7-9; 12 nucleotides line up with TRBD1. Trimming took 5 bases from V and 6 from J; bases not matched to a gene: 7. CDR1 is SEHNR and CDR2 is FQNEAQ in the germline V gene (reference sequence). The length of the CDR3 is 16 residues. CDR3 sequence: CASSTSGTGGSGELFF. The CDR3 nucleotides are TGTGCCAGCAGCACATCCGGGACAGGGGGCTCCGGGGAGCTGTTTTTT.

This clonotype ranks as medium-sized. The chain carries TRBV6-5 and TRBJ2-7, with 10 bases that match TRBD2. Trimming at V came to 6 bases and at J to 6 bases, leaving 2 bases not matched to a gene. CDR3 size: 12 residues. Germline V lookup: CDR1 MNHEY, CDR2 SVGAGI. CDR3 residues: CASRRTSGEQYF. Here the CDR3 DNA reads TGTGCCAGCAGACGGACTAGCGGCGAGCAGTACTTC.

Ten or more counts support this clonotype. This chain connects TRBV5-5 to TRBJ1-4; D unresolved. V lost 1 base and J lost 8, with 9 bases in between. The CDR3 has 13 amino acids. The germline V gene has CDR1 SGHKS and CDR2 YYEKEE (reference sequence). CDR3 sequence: CASSLRVGEKLFF. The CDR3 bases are TGTGCCAGCAGCTTGAGGGTAGGGGAAAAACTGTTTTTT.